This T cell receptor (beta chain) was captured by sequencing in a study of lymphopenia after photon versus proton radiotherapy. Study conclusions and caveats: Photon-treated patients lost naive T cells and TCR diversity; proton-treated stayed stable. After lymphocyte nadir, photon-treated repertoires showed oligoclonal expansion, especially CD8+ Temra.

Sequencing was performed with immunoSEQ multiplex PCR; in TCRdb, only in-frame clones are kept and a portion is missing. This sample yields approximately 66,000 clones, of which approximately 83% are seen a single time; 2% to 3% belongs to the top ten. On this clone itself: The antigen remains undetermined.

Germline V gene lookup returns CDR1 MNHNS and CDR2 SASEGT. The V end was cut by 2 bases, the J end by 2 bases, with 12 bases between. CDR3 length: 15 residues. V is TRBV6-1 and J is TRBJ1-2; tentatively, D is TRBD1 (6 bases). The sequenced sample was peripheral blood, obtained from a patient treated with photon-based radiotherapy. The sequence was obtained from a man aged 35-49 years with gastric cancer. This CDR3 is CASSETPGQNYGYTF. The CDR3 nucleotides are TGTGCCAGCAGTGAAACCCCCGGACAGAACTATGGCTACACCTTC.